This passage covers 16 T cell receptor beta chains from one sample sequenced in a study of cytomegalovirus exposure and HLA in healthy donors. Sequencing was performed with immunoSEQ multiplex PCR; in TCRdb, only in-frame clones are kept and a portion is missing. The sample yields approximately 130,000 clones, about 84% seen once. Sample: PBMCs. The source of these receptors is a woman aged 25 to 39 in good health and CMV-seronegative.

The chain uses TRBV27 and TRBJ1-5, with D tentatively TRBD1 (5 bases). This CDR3 has 17 amino acids. Trimming pared 0 bases from V and 1 base from J, leaving 13 bases between. In germline, CDR1 is MNHEY, CDR2 SMNVEV (reference sequence). The CDR3, as DNA: TGTGCCAGCAGTTTATCCAGATTAGGGGCGAGCAATCAGCCCCAGCATTTT. Amino acids: CASSLSRLGASNQPQHF.

The chain couples TRBV19 to TRBJ1-1; no clear D gene. Trimming cost V 3 bases and J 4 bases, with 9 bases left between them. CDR1 and CDR2 from the germline V gene are LNHDA and SQIVND (reference sequence). This CDR3 has 13 residues. The CDR3 region has the DNA TGTGCCAGTAGTATTGCGGGGTCCACTGAAGCTTTCTTT. Protein product: CASSIAGSTEAFF.

In this sample, this clone turned up many times. This CDR3 is CASSEGASGNTIYF. In DNA form, the CDR3 reads TGTGCCAGCTCTGAGGGCGCCTCTGGAAACACCATATATTTT. The gene calls are TRBV27 and TRBJ1-3; D not certain. This CDR3 has 14 amino acids. Trimming removed 8 bases at V and 0 bases at J, with 11 bases between. CDR1 and CDR2 from the germline V gene are MNHEY and SMNVEV (reference sequence).

The V and J genes are TRBV5-4 and TRBJ2-1, with a tentative D call TRBD2 (6 bases). The CDR3 runs 16 residues. The V gene's germline CDR1 is SGHNT and CDR2 YYREEE (reference sequence). The V end lost 0 bases, the J end lost 5 bases, and 15 bases lay between the germline ends. The CDR3 sequence is CASSLVERVIHNEQFF. The CDR3 DNA sequence: TGTGCCAGCAGCTTGGTCGAGCGGGTAATTCACAATGAGCAGTTCTTC.

This clone was seen once. The chain employs TRBV29-1 and TRBJ1-1, with D tentatively TRBD1 (6 bases). This CDR3 contains 15 residues. CDR1 SQVTM and CDR2 ANQGSEA come from the germline V gene. V lost 4 bases to trimming and J lost 4 bases, with 19 bases between them. CDR3 DNA sequence: TGCAGCGTTGCCACTAAACGGGGGGCTAGCACTGAAGCTTTCTTT. Its protein is CSVATKRGASTEAFF.

The CDR3 nucleotides read TGTGCCAGCAGCTCTAGGACTAGCGGAGATACGCAGTATTTT. Translation gives CASSSRTSGDTQYF. The chain joins TRBV7-9 to TRBJ2-3; 10 positions match TRBD2. After removal of 4 bases from V and 5 bases from J, the junction contained 3 bases not matched to a gene. Germline V gene lookup returns CDR1 SEHNR and CDR2 FQNEAQ (reference sequence). The CDR3 loop spans 14 amino acids.

The CDR3, as DNA: TGTGCCAGCAGCGCTTGGACAGGTACCTACGAGCAGTACTTC. It codes for CASSAWTGTYEQYF. The rearrangement joins TRBV5-8 to TRBJ2-7; 7 bases agree with TRBD1. The V segment lost 4 bases and the J segment 2 bases; nucleotides outside the gene matches: 6. The CDR3 spans 14 residues. From germline, CDR1 is SGHTS and CDR2 YDEGEE.

The rearrangement links TRBV11-2 to TRBJ2-7; 9 bases are a match to TRBD2. There are 15 residues in the CDR3. From germline, CDR1 is SGHAT and CDR2 FQNNGV. V lost 3 bases to trimming and J lost 5 bases; unmatched junction nucleotides: 8. DNA for the CDR3: TGTGCCAGCAGCTTGGAGGGACTAGCTTTGGACGAGCAGTACTTC. Encoded protein: CASSLEGLALDEQYF. Drawing the rest from reference TRBV11-2 and TRBJ2-7, the complete variable domain is EAGVAQSPRYKIIEKRQSVAFWCNPISGHATLYWYQQILGQGPKLLIQFQNNGVVDDSQLPKDRFSAERLKGVDSTLKIQPAKLEDSAVYLCASSLEGLALDEQYFGPGTRLTVT.

V and J are TRBV27 and TRBJ2-4; 13 bases are a match to TRBD2. J lost 0 bases, V lost 8 bases, and 7 bases had no gene match. This CDR3 has 17 amino acids. The germline V gene has CDR1 MNHEY and CDR2 SMNVEV (reference sequence). Here the CDR3 reads CASRTSGGQLAKNIQYF. The CDR3 nucleotides read TGTGCCAGCCGGACTAGCGGGGGACAACTAGCCAAAAACATTCAGTACTTC.

This clone came up a few times. The gene calls are TRBV7-9 and TRBJ1-4, with 11 bases aligning to TRBD1. CDR3 length: 16 amino acids. The germline gives CDR1 SEHNR, CDR2 FQNEAQ (reference sequence). V lost 3 bases, J lost 3 bases, and 3 bases stayed unmatched. CDR3 loop: CASSLGTGGANEKLFF. In DNA form, the CDR3 reads TGTGCCAGCAGCTTGGGGACAGGGGGGGCTAATGAAAAACTGTTTTTT. The complete variable domain, with remaining parts taken from reference TRBV7-9 and TRBJ1-4, reads DTGVSQNPRHKITKRGQNVTFRCDPISEHNRLYWYRQTLGQGPEFLTYFQNEAQLEKSRLLSDRFSAERPKGSFSTLEIQRTEQGDSAMYLCASSLGTGGANEKLFFGSGTQLSVL.

The chain joins TRBV5-6 to TRBJ2-1; 7 nucleotides agree with TRBD1. Germline trimming cut 1 base from V and 4 bases from J; bases unmatched to any gene: 5. CDR1 and CDR2 from the germline V gene are SGHDT and YYEEEE. There are 15 residues in the CDR3. CDR3 DNA sequence: TGTGCCAGCAGCTTGCCCTCGGACAGGTACAATGAGCAGTTCTTC. Its protein is CASSLPSDRYNEQFF. Filled out from reference TRBV5-6 and TRBJ2-1, the complete variable domain reads DAGVTQSPTHLIKTRGQQVTLRCSPKSGHDTVSWYQQALGQGPQFIFQYYEEEERQRGNFPDRFSGHQFPNYSSELNVNALLLGDSALYLCASSLPSDRYNEQFFGPGTRLTVL.

This chain uses TRBV5-4 with TRBJ2-3; 9 nucleotides line up with TRBD2. The CDR3 sequence is 18 residues long. Germline V gene lookup returns CDR1 SGHNT and CDR2 YYREEE (reference sequence). The junction had 15 bases not matched to a gene; V was cut back by 0 bases and J by 7 bases. CDR3 nucleotide sequence: TGTGCCAGCAGCTTGGAGCAGTTAGCGGGGGCCCGGGGGAATACGCAGTATTTT. The encoded protein is CASSLEQLAGARGNTQYF.

The J gene is TRBJ2-6, the V gene TRBV11-2; weak D call: TRBD2 (5 bases). From germline, CDR1 is SGHAT and CDR2 FQNNGV. The CDR3 spans 17 residues. V was clipped by 1 base and J by 2 bases, with 12 bases between them. The CDR3 protein is CASSLAPSGTGANVLTF. The CDR3 DNA is TGTGCCAGCAGCTTAGCCCCTTCCGGGACTGGGGCCAACGTCCTGACTTTC. The complete variable domain, with remaining parts taken from reference TRBV11-2 and TRBJ2-6, reads EAGVAQSPRYKIIEKRQSVAFWCNPISGHATLYWYQQILGQGPKLLIQFQNNGVVDDSQLPKDRFSAERLKGVDSTLKIQPAKLEDSAVYLCASSLAPSGTGANVLTFGAGSRLTVL.

The rearrangement joins TRBV4-1 to TRBJ2-1; 7 bases are a match to TRBD2. Losses at the gene ends were 0 bases for V and 0 bases for J; bases not matched to a gene: 2. Germline V gene lookup returns CDR1 MGHRA and CDR2 YSYEKL. This CDR3 region has 16 residues. This CDR3 is CASSQDGGNSYNEQFF. The CDR3 DNA reads as TGCGCCAGCAGCCAAGACGGGGGGAACTCCTACAATGAGCAGTTCTTC.

The chain links TRBV7-2 to TRBJ1-6, with D hard to call. V dropped 3 bases and J dropped 7 bases, with 7 bases sitting between them. CDR3 length equals 13 residues. The germline gives CDR1 SGHTA, CDR2 FQGNSA. CDR3 protein: CASSLGGNSPLHF. In nucleotides, the CDR3 is TGTGCCAGCAGCTTGGGAGGAAATTCACCCCTCCACTTT.

V is TRBV18 and J is TRBJ2-1, with TRBD2 identical over 14 bases. CDR1 is KGHSH, CDR2 LQKENI, per germline. The V segment lost 5 bases and the J segment 6 bases; nucleotides outside the gene matches: 6. The CDR3 runs 16 residues. CDR3 sequence reads: CASSTTSGGALNEQFF. CDR3 nucleotides: TGTGCCAGCTCAACGACTAGCGGGGGGGCTCTCAATGAGCAGTTCTTC.